The 19 T cell receptor beta chains below all came from one sample that was sequenced in a study of shared clonotypes between healthy human individuals. Using immunoSEQ multiplex PCR, the repertoire was profiled, and TCRdb retains in-frame clones only, with some absent. Of about 530,000 clones in the sample, about 75% were seen once. Sample: PBMCs. All receptors derive from a woman in her 40s in good health. Some clones in this sample may be carry-over from other donors' samples.

The chain is built from TRBV7-8 and TRBJ2-7; D remains unclear. Trimming pared 2 bases from V and 0 bases from J, leaving 11 bases between. This CDR3 has 15 residues. Germline V gives CDR1 SGHVS, CDR2 FQNEAQ. DNA for the CDR3: TGTGCCAGCAGCTTATTGGCAGGCAGCTCCTACGAGCAGTACTTC. Its translation: CASSLLAGSSYEQYF. The full variable domain, in which reference TRBV7-8 and TRBJ2-7 provide the parts outside the CDR3, is GAGVSQSPRYKVAKRGQDVALRCDPISGHVSLFWYQQALGQGPEFLTYFQNEAQLDKSGLPSDRFFAERPEGSVSTLKIQRTQQEDSAVYLCASSLLAGSSYEQYFGPGTRLTVT.

This clone was counted between two and nine times. CDR3 region: CASSVSGTTNEKLFF. CDR3 bases: TGTGCCAGCAGCGTAAGCGGGACAACTAATGAAAAACTGTTTTTT. This chain uses TRBV9 with TRBJ1-4; no clear D gene. This CDR3 comprises 15 residues. V lost 1 base and J lost 0, with 7 bases in between. The germline gives CDR1 SGDLS, CDR2 YYNGEE.

The chain combines TRBV23-1 with TRBJ1-1; D is uncertain. TRBV23-1 is given ORF status, its function remaining uncertain. V lost 3 bases to trimming and J lost 1 base, with 18 bases between them. This CDR3 has 17 amino acids. CDR3 DNA: TGCGCCAGCAGTCAGTCGCAGGTGGGCGCAGGGAACACTGAAGCTTTCTTT. This translates into CASSQSQVGAGNTEAFF.

This clone has just a few counts. This chain uses TRBV2 with TRBJ2-7; D is possibly TRBD1 or TRBD2 (5 bases each). Germline V lookup: CDR1 SNHLY, CDR2 FYNNEI. This CDR3 spans 13 amino acids. Trimming removed 2 bases from V and 7 bases from J, with 12 bases in between. The CDR3 bases are TGTGCCAGCAGTGAAACAGATGGGGGTGAGCAGTACTTC. Residues: CASSETDGGEQYF.

The chain carries TRBV19 and TRBJ2-7; D gene uncertain. Germline-derived CDR1 and CDR2 are LNHDA and SQIVND (reference sequence). V was trimmed by 3 bases and J by 0 bases, leaving 6 bases between them. The CDR3 covers 13 residues. The CDR3, as DNA: TGTGCCAGTAGTATTCAGGCCTCCTACGAGCAGTACTTC. This gives the protein CASSIQASYEQYF.

This clone has just a few counts. The V call is TRBV5-1, the J call TRBJ2-7; TRBD2 is a possible D gene (6 bases). The CDR3 has 16 residues. The germline V and J ends were trimmed by 4 bases and 6 bases, with 23 bases remaining between them. The germline V gene has CDR1 SGHRS and CDR2 YFSETQ. This CDR3 is CASSQGLSGLRAEQYF. CDR3 DNA sequence: TGCGCCAGCAGCCAGGGATTATCGGGACTCCGGGCCGAGCAGTACTTC.

The genes are TRBV11-1 and TRBJ2-1, with D maybe TRBD2 (7 bases). CDR1 and CDR2 from the germline V gene are SGHAT and FQDESV (reference sequence). The CDR3 runs 15 residues. Deletions cut 4 bases from V and 9 bases from J, with 19 bases between. This CDR3 reads CASSSLSGARGEQFF. CDR3 DNA sequence: TGTGCCAGCAGCTCACTAAGCGGGGCCAGGGGTGAGCAGTTCTTC.

Here the CDR3 reads CASSDRTNYGYTF. The DNA for the CDR3 is TGTGCCAGCAGCGACCGGACTAACTATGGCTACACCTTC. The genes are TRBV7-9 and TRBJ1-2, with D uncertain. V dropped 5 bases and J dropped 0 bases, with 7 bases sitting between them. The length of the CDR3 is 13 residues. CDR1 and CDR2 (germline): SEHNR, FQNEAQ (reference sequence).

CDR3 nucleotides: TGTGCCAGCAGTCCCCCAGCCCGTGGGTGGAGTGATGAGCAGTTCTTC. Translation: CASSPPARGWSDEQFF. This chain joins TRBV28 and TRBJ2-1; no firm D call. V was pared by 5 bases and J by 8 bases, with 22 bases between. The CDR3 extends over 16 amino acids. The germline V gene has CDR1 MDHEN and CDR2 SYDVKM.

The V and J genes are TRBV5-4 and TRBJ1-1; perhaps TRBD1 as D (5 bases). CDR3 length: 13 amino acids. Germline-derived CDR1 and CDR2 are SGHNT and YYREEE (reference sequence). V lost 5 bases, J lost 4 bases, and 12 bases lay in between. DNA for the CDR3: TGTGCCAGCAGTCCCCAGGGTTTCACTGAAGCTTTCTTT. It encodes CASSPQGFTEAFF. Full variable domain (missing parts from reference TRBV5-4 and TRBJ1-1): ETGVTQSPTHLIKTRGQQVTLRCSSQSGHNTVSWYQQALGQGPQFIFQYYREEENGRGNFPPRFSGLQFPNYSSELNVNALELDDSALYLCASSPQGFTEAFFGQGTRLTVV.

Comments on this clone: Just one base apart from a much larger clone, this may be a read error. Different DNA sequences within this sample yield the same CDR3. This CDR3 reads CASSLSETQYF. CDR3 nucleotide sequence: TGTGCCAGCAGCTTATCAGAGACCCAGTACTTC. The rearrangement joins TRBV7-8 to TRBJ2-5, with unresolved D. Germline assignment: CDR1 SGHVS and CDR2 FQNEAQ. Trimming took 2 bases from V and 4 from J, leaving 2 bases between them. The CDR3 runs 11 residues.

For this clone: It differs at one base from a far larger clone, so likely a read error. The sample contains more than one DNA sequence encoding this CDR3. The chain recombines TRBV7-3 with TRBJ2-1; 12 nucleotides line up with TRBD2. The V segment lost 4 bases and the J segment 3 bases; nucleotides outside the gene matches: 1. Germline V gene data show CDR1 as SGHTA and CDR2 as FQGTGA. The CDR3 has 15 residues. The CDR3 nucleotides are TGTGCCAGCAGCTCACTAGCGGGAGGCTACAATGAGCAGTTCTTC. It encodes CASSSLAGGYNEQFF.

The chain is built from TRBV16 and TRBJ2-7; either TRBD1 or TRBD2 may fit D (6 bases each). This CDR3 spans 14 amino acids. Trimming took 2 bases from V and 4 from J, leaving 12 bases between them. Germline values: CDR1 KGHSY, CDR2 FQNENV. This chain's CDR3 is CASSQGGPRYEQYF. DNA of the CDR3: TGTGCCAGCAGCCAAGGGGGGCCAAGGTACGAGCAGTACTTC.

V gene TRBV6-5 combines with J gene TRBJ2-6, with 7 bases aligning to TRBD2. The CDR3 loop spans 15 amino acids. CDR1 MNHEY and CDR2 SVGAGI come from the germline V gene. V shed 5 bases, J shed 2 bases, and the junction held 3 bases outside the gene matches. The CDR3 sequence: CASSATSAGANVLTF. The CDR3 nucleotides are TGTGCCAGCAGTGCTACTAGCGCTGGGGCCAACGTCCTGACTTTC.

The CDR3 spells CASSPPPSGPSTDTQYF. For the CDR3, the DNA is TGTGCCAGCAGCCCACCCCCTAGCGGGCCTTCCACAGATACGCAGTATTTT. V usage is TRBV11-1 and J usage is TRBJ2-3, with 8 bases aligning to TRBD2. The CDR3 spans 17 residues. Germline lookup yields CDR1 SGHAT and CDR2 FQDESV (reference sequence). The V segment lost 5 bases and the J segment 2 bases; nucleotides outside the gene matches: 12.

The chain links TRBV6-6 to TRBJ1-6; 7 bases match TRBD1. The germline gives CDR1 MNHNY, CDR2 SVGAGI (reference sequence). This CDR3 is built from 14 residues. V lost 2 bases to trimming and J lost 8 bases; unmatched junction nucleotides: 3. The CDR3: CASSYMQGDSPLHF. The CDR3 DNA follows: TGTGCCAGCAGTTACATGCAGGGGGATTCACCCCTCCACTTT.

The rearrangement links TRBV19 to TRBJ1-5; D is undetermined. Germline V CDR1 and CDR2: LNHDA, SQIVND (reference sequence). With 8 bases removed from V and 0 bases from J, the gap between germline ends came to 17 bases. This CDR3 is built from 16 residues. CDR3 protein: CASQYGLPDSNQPQHF. CDR3 sequence (DNA): TGTGCCAGTCAGTACGGTCTCCCCGATAGCAATCAGCCCCAGCATTTT.

The genes are TRBV5-4 and TRBJ2-3; 8 nucleotides agree with TRBD1. Germline loops: CDR1 SGHNT, CDR2 YYREEE (reference sequence). V shed 0 bases, J shed 0 bases, and the junction held 0 bases outside the gene matches. The CDR3 loop spans 15 amino acids. CDR3: CASSLDRGSTDTQYF. The CDR3 DNA sequence: TGTGCCAGCAGCTTGGACAGGGGGAGCACAGATACGCAGTATTTT.

The gene calls are TRBV20-1 and TRBJ2-5; D ambiguous. V lost 5 bases, J lost 3 bases, and 7 bases lay in between. The V gene's germline CDR1 is DFQATT and CDR2 SNEGSKA (reference sequence). The CDR3 is 11 amino acids. The CDR3, as DNA: TGCAGTGCTGAAAGGGAAGAGACCCAGTACTTC. It is translated as CSAEREETQYF.